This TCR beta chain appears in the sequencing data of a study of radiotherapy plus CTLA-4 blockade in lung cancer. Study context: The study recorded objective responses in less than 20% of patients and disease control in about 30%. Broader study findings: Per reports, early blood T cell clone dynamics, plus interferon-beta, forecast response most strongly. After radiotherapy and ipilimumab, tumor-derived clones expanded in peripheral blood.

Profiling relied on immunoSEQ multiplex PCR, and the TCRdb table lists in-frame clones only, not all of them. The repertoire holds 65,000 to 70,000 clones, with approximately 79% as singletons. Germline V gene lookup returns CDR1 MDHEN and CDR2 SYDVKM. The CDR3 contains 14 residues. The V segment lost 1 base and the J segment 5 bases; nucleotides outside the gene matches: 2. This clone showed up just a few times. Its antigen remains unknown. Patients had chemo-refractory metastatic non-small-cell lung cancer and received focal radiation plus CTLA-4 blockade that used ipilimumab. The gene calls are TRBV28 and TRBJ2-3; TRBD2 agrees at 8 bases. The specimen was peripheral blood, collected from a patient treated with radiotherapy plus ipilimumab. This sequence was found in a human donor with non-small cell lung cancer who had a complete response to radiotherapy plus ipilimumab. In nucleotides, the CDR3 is TGTGCCAGCAGTTTATCCACTAGCGGAGATACGCAGTATTTT. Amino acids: CASSLSTSGDTQYF. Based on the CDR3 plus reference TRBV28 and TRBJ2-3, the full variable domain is DVKVTQSSRYLVKRTGEKVFLECVQDMDHENMFWYRQDPGLGLRLIYFSYDVKMKEKGDIPEGYSVSREKKERFSLILESASTNQTSMYLCASSLSTSGDTQYFGPGTRLTVL.